The T cell receptor beta chain under discussion was sequenced for a study of identical twins. Study results and caveats: Insertion counts were lower in abundant cord blood beta clonotypes, a trend that memory repertoires did not show.

Germline V gene data show CDR1 as SGDLS and CDR2 as YYNGEE. Trimming cost V 4 bases and J 6 bases, with 14 bases left between them. The CDR3 covers 13 residues. TCRdb used MiXCR to reprocess the 5' RACE reads, holding one entry per CDR3 protein. The sample contains fewer than 900,000 distinct CDR3 sequences, about 20% of which appear only once. This clonotype was seen a handful of times. Its cognate antigen is unknown. In addition, the sample was reused for a study of T cells expressing NK-cell markers. From that study: One of the eight sequenced donors was seronegative, whereas the other seven were HCMV-seropositive.

The receptor was derived from a woman aged 18 to 35 in good health. The chain joins TRBV9 to TRBJ2-7; D might be TRBD1 or TRBD2, each matching 5 bases. Sequencing was performed on PBMCs. CDR3 sequence reads: CASSFGTQSEQYF. The DNA for the CDR3 is TGTGCCAGCAGCTTCGGGACCCAGAGCGAGCAGTACTTC.